The rows below give T cell receptor beta chains drawn from one sample of a study of cytomegalovirus exposure and HLA in healthy donors. Here immunoSEQ multiplex PCR was the method, and the copy in TCRdb shows in-frame clones only, minus some. The sample yields approximately 130,000 clones, over 70% seen once. Material: PBMCs. Every receptor here comes from a woman aged 40 to 49 in good health and CMV-seronegative. The CDR3 runs from the conserved cysteine through the conserved F or W. The D gene is left open where the match is weak. Size is omitted from some rows. Given values are once, few, many or a class for expanded clones.

d_call j_call v_call clone_size cdr3_nt cdr3_aa
TRBD2 TRBJ2-5 TRBV5-4 - TGTGCCAGCAGCCCATCCGAGGGACTATTAGAGACCCAGTACTTC CASSPSEGLLETQYF
TRBD1 TRBJ1-5 TRBV27 few TGTGCCAGCAGTTTAAACAGGGGGTCTTATCAGCCCCAGCATTTT CASSLNRGSYQPQHF
- TRBJ1-4 TRBV15 few TGTGCCACCAGCAGAGATGGGGGGGGAGGTGAAAAACTGTTTTTT CATSRDGGGGEKLFF
- TRBJ2-5 TRBV14 - TGTGCCAGCAGCCAGATCCCAGGGTACCAAGAGACCCAGTACTTC CASSQIPGYQETQYF
- TRBJ1-1 TRBV6-5 - TGTGCCAGCGGATACCAGGGGTGGAGCACTGAAGCTTTCTTT CASGYQGWSTEAFF
- TRBJ1-5 TRBV19 - TGTGCCAGTACCAAGTCCGGGAGGGAACGAAATCAGCCCCAGCATTTT CASTKSGRERNQPQHF
- TRBJ1-1 TRBV29-1 - TGCAGCGTTGAAGAGGGCTTAAACACTGAAGCTTTCTTT CSVEEGLNTEAFF
- TRBJ1-1 TRBV6-5 few TGTGCCAGCAGACAGGGGAACACTGAAGCTTTCTTT CASRQGNTEAFF
- TRBJ1-3 TRBV11-1 - TGTGCCAGCAGCCCGGGACACTTGAACTCTGGAAACACCATATATTTT CASSPGHLNSGNTIYF
TRBD1 TRBJ1-2 TRBV6-6 - TGTGCCAGCAGTTACGGGGGACAGGGGAACTATGGCTACACCTTC CASSYGGQGNYGYTF
- TRBJ1-2 TRBV5-4 - TGTGCCAGCAGCTTGGCCGACAGAACATACGGCTACACCTTC CASSLADRTYGYTF
- TRBJ1-3 TRBV15 - TGTGCCACTCAGCGCGGAAGCTCTGGAAACACCATATATTTT CATQRGSSGNTIYF
TRBD2 TRBJ2-5 TRBV4-2 - TGTGCCAGCAGCCAAGCCCGACTAGCGGGGGGCGGAGAGACCCAGTACTTC CASSQARLAGGGETQYF
- TRBJ1-2 TRBV9 - TGTGCCAGCAGCGTATCCCAGTTCTATGGCTACACCTTC CASSVSQFYGYTF
- TRBJ1-4 TRBV18 - TGTGCCAGCTCTCCCGCTAGCCCAGGGCGGGGGAGGATGGAACTGTTTTTT CASSPASPGRGRMELFF
TRBD1 TRBJ1-1 TRBV18 - TGTGCCAGCTCACCCTTTCCGACAGGGGTTCTCACTGAAGCTTTCTTT CASSPFPTGVLTEAFF
TRBD1 TRBJ1-1 TRBV4-2 once TGTGCCAGCAGCCGGACAGGGGTTGAGGTCACTGAAGCTTTCTTT CASSRTGVEVTEAFF
TRBD1 TRBJ2-2 TRBV28 few TGTGCCAGCAGTATCCGACAGGGCGCGAACACCGGGGAGCTGTTTTTT CASSIRQGANTGELFF
TRBD1 TRBJ1-1 TRBV5-1 - TGCGCCAGCAGCTTTGAGGGACAGGTCGGCGCGAACGCAGAAGCTTTCTTT CASSFEGQVGANAEAFF
- TRBJ2-1 TRBV6-5 - TGTGCCAGCAGCCCCCGGAGCTCCTACAATGAGCAGTTCTTC CASSPRSSYNEQFF
TRBD1 TRBJ1-3 TRBV13 - TGTGCCAGCAGCTTAACAGGGGCTGGAAACACCATATATTTT CASSLTGAGNTIYF
TRBD1 TRBJ1-1 TRBV19 - TGTGCCAGTACCGGGACAGGGCCATCCACTGAAGCTTTCTTT CASTGTGPSTEAFF
- TRBJ2-7 TRBV15 - TGTGCCACCAGCAGGGGGGGACAGCTATCTGTCGGGCAGTACTTC CATSRGGQLSVGQYF
TRBD1 TRBJ2-1 TRBV29-1 once TGCAGCGTACGGACAGGGACTAATGAGCAGTTCTTC CSVRTGTNEQFF
- TRBJ1-2 TRBV5-1 - TGCGCCAGCAGCTTGGATGCAGGAACAAGGTATGGCTACACCTTC CASSLDAGTRYGYTF
- TRBJ1-3 TRBV4-1 - TGCGCCAGCAGCCAAGACAGGACTGCTGGAAACACCATATATTTT CASSQDRTAGNTIYF
- TRBJ2-5 TRBV9 - TGTGCCAGCAGTTACGGGGGAATGGGAGAGACCCAGTACTTC CASSYGGMGETQYF
- TRBJ2-3 TRBV2 - TGTGCCAGTAAAAGCTATCTAAACACAGATACGCAGTATTTT CASKSYLNTDTQYF
TRBD2 TRBJ2-5 TRBV27 - TGTGCCAGCAGTTTGGGCGGGGGAGAGACCCAGTACTTC CASSLGGGETQYF
- TRBJ2-7 TRBV7-9 - TGTGCCAGCAGTCGTGAGACAGGAACCGAGCAGTACTTC CASSRETGTEQYF
- TRBJ2-7 TRBV7-9 - TGTGCCAGCAGCGCCAGCTACGAGCAGTACTTC CASSASYEQYF
- TRBJ2-1 TRBV5-1 - TGCGCCAGCAGCTTGACGGGGGACTCCTACAATGAGCAGTTCTTC CASSLTGDSYNEQFF
- TRBJ2-3 TRBV29-1 - TGCAGCGTCGTCAGAGATACGCAGTATTTT CSVVRDTQYF
- TRBJ2-7 TRBV10-3 - TGTGCCATCAGTGAGGACTTCCCCTACGAGCAGTACTTC CAISEDFPYEQYF
- TRBJ2-6 TRBV6-1 - TGTGCCAGCAGTGAATCTTACTCTGGGGCCAACGTCCTGACTTTC CASSESYSGANVLTF
TRBD1 TRBJ1-4 TRBV5-1 - TGCGCCAGCAGCTTGGATCAGGGGGGCGAAAAACTGTTTTTT CASSLDQGGEKLFF
TRBD2 TRBJ2-3 TRBV27 - TGTGCCAGCAGTTTACCTAGCGGGGGATCGCATACGCAGTATTTT CASSLPSGGSHTQYF
- TRBJ1-1 TRBV4-1 - TGCGCCAGCAGCCAACTTATATTTGAGGAAGCTTTCTTT CASSQLIFEEAFF
- TRBJ1-1 TRBV29-1 few TGCAGCGTCCACGCCCGGACAGATCCTAGTGAAGCTTTCTTT CSVHARTDPSEAFF
- TRBJ1-2 TRBV29-1 - TGCAGCGTTATTAAGGGGTTCTATGGCTACACCTTC CSVIKGFYGYTF
- TRBJ2-4 TRBV28 - TGTGCCAGCAGCAAGGGGACGGGGGTTTCGAACATTCAGTACTTC CASSKGTGVSNIQYF
- TRBJ1-2 TRBV2 - TGTGCCAGCAGTGTAGCGGACAGCTATGGCTACACCTTC CASSVADSYGYTF
- TRBJ2-5 TRBV5-6 - TGTGCCAGCAGCCCCTTCCGGGGAGAGACCCAGTACTTC CASSPFRGETQYF
TRBD1 TRBJ1-4 TRBV25-1 - TGTGCCAGCAGTGAGGGGGGACAGGGGTATGAAAAACTGTTTTTT CASSEGGQGYEKLFF
- TRBJ2-7 TRBV20-1 - TGCAGTGCTAGCGACGGAGGTAAGCAGTACTTC CSASDGGKQYF
- TRBJ1-1 TRBV10-3 - TGTGCCATCAGGGCCAGGGCCTCCAACACTGAAGCTTTCTTT CAIRARASNTEAFF
- TRBJ2-7 TRBV29-1 - TGCAGCGTTTCGGTCGTTAACTACGAGCAGTACTTC CSVSVVNYEQYF
TRBD1 TRBJ2-1 TRBV10-1 few TGCGCCAGCAGTGCAGGACAGGGGAGGGTCAATGAGCAGTTCTTC CASSAGQGRVNEQFF
- TRBJ2-7 TRBV6-1 - TGTGCCACCAGATCCATCGAGCAGTACTTC CATRSIEQYF
- TRBJ1-1 TRBV13 once TGTGCCAGCAGCTTCCCCAAACTCAAGGGGACTGAAGCTTTCTTT CASSFPKLKGTEAFF
- TRBJ2-7 TRBV28 - TGTGCCAGCAGTTTGGGGGCGCCGGACGAGCAGTACTTC CASSLGAPDEQYF
- TRBJ2-2 TRBV4-3 - TGCGCCAGCAGCCAAGAGGGAGGCGGGGAGCTGTTTTTT CASSQEGGGELFF
TRBD1 TRBJ1-1 TRBV28 - TGTGCCAGCGCAAAGGGGGCAGCCCTCTACACTGAAGCTTTCTTT CASAKGAALYTEAFF
- TRBJ1-1 TRBV7-9 - TGTGCCAGCAGCCCATCAGGGGCTCCTGAAGCTTTCTTT CASSPSGAPEAFF
- TRBJ1-3 TRBV15 - TGTGCCACCAGCAGAGATAAAGGGAACAGGGCAGCTGGAAACACCATATATTTT CATSRDKGNRAAGNTIYF
TRBD2 TRBJ2-3 TRBV15 - TGTGCCACCAGCAGAGATTACCCGACTAGCGGGGGGGTCACAGATACGCAGTATTTT CATSRDYPTSGGVTDTQYF
TRBD1 TRBJ1-4 TRBV4-3 once TGCGCCAGCAGCCAAGATCCCGAGACAGGGAGAGAAAAACTGTTTTTT CASSQDPETGREKLFF
- TRBJ1-3 TRBV4-2 once TGTGCCAGCAGCCAAATCACCCAGGGCTCTGGAAACACCATATATTTT CASSQITQGSGNTIYF
TRBD1 TRBJ1-5 TRBV6-5 few TGTGCCAGCAGTTACTCGGGGACAGGGGCCTTGGCGCCCCAGCATTTT CASSYSGTGALAPQHF